These 22 T cell receptor beta chains share one sample of origin, sequenced in a study of spatial heterogeneity in lung cancer. General observations from the study: The study found that expanded intratumoral alpha and beta TCR counts tracked tumor mutation counts.

These TCRs are of unknown antigen specificity. Time point: sample taken at primary tumor resection. TCRdb redid the calling of the 5' RACE reads with MiXCR, one entry per CDR3 protein. The sample comprises 5,000 or so distinct CDR3 sequences, over 20% of which are singletons, and approximately 10% rests with the top ten. The starting material was lung tumor tissue, obtained at surgery. These receptors all stem from a male donor with early-stage non-small cell lung cancer.

The V call is TRBV20-1, the J call TRBJ2-3; D is possibly TRBD1 (6 bases). Trimming left V 6 bases short and J 0 bases short, with 16 bases between. Germline lookup yields CDR1 DFQATT and CDR2 SNEGSKA (reference sequence). This CDR3 spans 15 amino acids. The CDR3 loop is CSAARGSHSTDTQYF. In nucleotides, the CDR3 is TGCAGTGCCGCGAGGGGGTCCCATAGCACAGATACGCAGTATTTT.

In its sample, this clonotype was seen a few times. The chain joins TRBV18 to TRBJ1-5; 8 bases agree with TRBD1. V was pared by 8 bases and J by 5 bases, with 5 bases of the junction left unmatched. Germline loops: CDR1 KGHSH, CDR2 LQKENI. The CDR3 has 13 residues. This CDR3 is CASTKDRDQPQHF. As DNA, the CDR3 is TGTGCCAGCACAAAGGACAGGGATCAGCCCCAGCATTTT.

This clonotype was observed many times. The J gene is TRBJ2-3, the V gene TRBV5-6; TRBD1 agrees at 7 bases. This CDR3 has 13 amino acids. J lost 5 bases, V lost 2 bases, and 2 bases had no gene match. The germline CDR1 and CDR2 sequences are SGHDT and YYEEEE. This chain's CDR3 is CASSLSGGDTQYF. The CDR3 region has the DNA TGTGCCAGCAGCTTATCAGGGGGAGATACGCAGTATTTT.

This clonotype is classed as medium-sized. The chain has TRBV7-2 and TRBJ2-7; D remains unclear. Germline-derived CDR1 and CDR2 are SGHTA and FQGNSA. Trimming took 5 bases from V and 0 from J, leaving 8 bases between them. The length of the CDR3 is 13 residues. The CDR3 reads CASSTGDSYEQYF. Here the CDR3 DNA reads TGTGCCAGCAGCACTGGGGACTCCTACGAGCAGTACTTC.

This clonotype was observed a handful of times. This chain joins TRBV9 and TRBJ2-3; D might be TRBD2 (6 bases). V was clipped by 0 bases and J by 6 bases, with 14 bases between them. Germline V gives CDR1 SGDLS, CDR2 YYNGEE. The CDR3 is 15 residues long. In DNA, the CDR3 is TGTGCCAGCAGCGTAGCCCCCTCGCTAGCGGATACGCAGTATTTT. It codes for CASSVAPSLADTQYF.

The V call is TRBV20-1, the J call TRBJ2-7, with 8 bases identical to TRBD2. The germline V gene has CDR1 DFQATT and CDR2 SNEGSKA (reference sequence). The CDR3 consists of 16 residues. With V trimmed by 0 bases and J by 3 bases, 10 bases remained unmatched. CDR3 region: CSARDPFQRGLYEQYF. The DNA of the CDR3 is TGCAGTGCTAGAGATCCTTTCCAGCGGGGGCTCTACGAGCAGTACTTC.

This clonotype was observed at least ten times. The chain joins TRBV29-1 to TRBJ1-1, with D possibly matching TRBD1 (6 bases). The CDR3 extends over 12 amino acids. Germline V gene lookup returns CDR1 SQVTM and CDR2 ANQGSEA. V was clipped by 6 bases and J by 4 bases, with 12 bases between them. The CDR3 protein is CSVRQELTEAFF. The CDR3 bases are TGCAGCGTGAGACAGGAGCTCACTGAAGCTTTCTTT.

In this sample, this clonotype is medium-sized (0.01 to 0.1%). The V call is TRBV5-1, the J call TRBJ1-6; 7 bases agree with TRBD1. The CDR3 sequence is 14 residues long. The ends lost 4 bases at V and 14 bases at J; junction bases unmatched: 12. Germline lookup yields CDR1 SGHRS and CDR2 YFSETQ. The CDR3 spells CASSPGRGANTLHF. The CDR3 DNA reads as TGCGCCAGCAGCCCCGGCAGGGGGGCGAATACCCTCCACTTT.

This clonotype is labeled as medium-sized. This chain connects TRBV5-1 to TRBJ2-7; weak D call: TRBD1 (5 bases). The CDR3 totals 15 residues. In germline, CDR1 is SGHRS, CDR2 YFSETQ. V lost 0 bases, J lost 0 bases, and 10 bases lay in between. The CDR3: CASSLARGHSYEQYF. CDR3 coding DNA: TGCGCCAGCAGCTTGGCCCGAGGACACTCCTACGAGCAGTACTTC.

This clonotype is labeled medium-sized. This chain joins TRBV7-2 and TRBJ1-4; D gene uncertain. Trimming took off 3 bases at V and 8 bases at J, with 13 bases between the two ends. This CDR3 contains 14 residues. Germline V CDR1 and CDR2: SGHTA, FQGNSA. CDR3 nucleotide sequence: TGTGCCAGCAGCTTGAGTCTGGACGAAGAAAAACTGTTTTTT. Amino acids: CASSLSLDEEKLFF. The full variable domain, in which reference TRBV7-2 and TRBJ1-4 provide the parts outside the CDR3, is GAGVSQSPSNKVTEKGKDVELRCDPISGHTALYWYRQSLGQGLEFLIYFQGNSAPDKSGLPSDRFSAERTGGSVSTLTIQRTQQEDSAVYLCASSLSLDEEKLFFGSGTQLSVL.

This clonotype counts as medium-sized. The genes are TRBV11-2 and TRBJ1-4, with TRBD1 matching 10 bases. Germline loops: CDR1 SGHAT, CDR2 FQNNGV. J gave up 7 bases and V 1 base, and 0 bases lay outside the gene matches. There are 14 residues in the CDR3. The CDR3 reads CASSLGDRGEKLFF. The CDR3 nucleotides are TGTGCCAGCAGCTTAGGGGACAGGGGTGAAAAACTGTTTTTT.

By sample fraction, this clonotype is medium-sized (0.01 to 0.1%). The chain joins TRBV11-2 to TRBJ1-1; D not certain. Per the germline V gene, CDR1 is SGHAT and CDR2 is FQNNGV. CDR3 size: 12 residues. Trimming left V 5 bases short and J 14 bases short, with 18 bases between. CDR3 in amino acids: CASSPLDLGFFF. The CDR3 nucleotides read TGTGCCAGCAGCCCACTAGATCTTGGGTTCTTCTTT.

By sample fraction, this clonotype is medium-sized. The chain employs TRBV7-8 and TRBJ2-7; TRBD2 agrees at 9 bases. The germline V gene encodes CDR1 SGHVS and CDR2 FQNEAQ. This CDR3 contains 15 residues. J gave up 6 bases and V 1 base, and 7 bases lay outside the gene matches. The CDR3 reads CASSLGTGLASEQYF. CDR3 DNA: TGTGCCAGCAGCTTAGGTACGGGACTAGCTTCCGAGCAGTACTTC.

By share of the sample, this clonotype is medium-sized (0.01 to 0.1%). V gene TRBV6-1 combines with J gene TRBJ2-3, with D possibly matching TRBD2 (7 bases). Trimming took 4 bases from V and 4 from J, leaving 18 bases between them. The germline V gene has CDR1 MNHNS and CDR2 SASEGT. The CDR3 spans 16 residues. CDR3 nucleotides: TGTGCCAGCAGTGCACAGGGCGGGAGAGCGTCAGATACGCAGTATTTT. This translates into CASSAQGGRASDTQYF.

This clonotype is labeled medium-sized (0.01 to 0.1%). The DNA for the CDR3 is TGTGCCAGCAGTTTACAGAACACCGGGGAGCTGTTTTTT. It specifies CASSLQNTGELFF. The chain links TRBV12-3 or TRBV12-4 to TRBJ2-2; D is ambiguous. The CDR3 consists of 13 residues. Deletions cut 2 bases from V and 1 base from J, with 2 bases between.

There are a few counts of this clonotype. J is TRBJ2-1 and V is TRBV3-1; TRBD2 aligns across 8 bases. Trimming took 3 bases from V and 7 from J; bases not matched to a gene: 11. Germline V CDR1 and CDR2: LGHDT, YNNKEL (reference sequence). The CDR3 spans 16 residues. DNA for the CDR3: TGTGCCAGCAGCCATAACCCAGCGGGAGTTTGGAATGAGCAGTTCTTC. This sequence encodes CASSHNPAGVWNEQFF.

This clonotype occurred a few times. The V call is TRBV6-2 or TRBV6-3, the J call TRBJ2-7; D is undetermined. Between the trimmed V and J ends, which lost 4 bases and 7 bases, there was a span of 17 bases. Germline V lookup: CDR1 MNHEY, CDR2 SVGEGT. The CDR3 runs to 14 residues. CDR3 in amino acids: CASSFVDPPEEQYF. CDR3 coding DNA: TGTGCCAGCAGTTTTGTGGACCCGCCGGAAGAGCAGTACTTC.

This clonotype was seen repeatedly, ten times or more. This chain uses TRBV7-9 with TRBJ2-7; TRBD2 matches at 7 bases. CDR3 length: 14 residues. The V and J ends lost 3 bases and 2 bases, in that order; junction bases with no gene match: 4. Germline assignment: CDR1 SEHNR and CDR2 FQNEAQ (reference sequence). The CDR3 coding sequence is TGTGCCAGCAGCTTCGGACTAGGCGCCTACGAGCAGTACTTC. This translates into CASSFGLGAYEQYF.

This clonotype was observed a few times. The rearrangement links TRBV27 to TRBJ1-5; D ambiguous. The CDR3 is 14 amino acids. Germline-derived CDR1 and CDR2 are MNHEY and SMNVEV (reference sequence). Trimming removed 4 bases from V and 0 bases from J, with 7 bases in between. CDR3 in DNA: TGTGCCAGCAGTTCGACATATAGCAATCAGCCCCAGCATTTT. This translates into CASSSTYSNQPQHF.

By share, this clonotype ranks as medium-sized. The V and J genes are TRBV6-5 and TRBJ2-1; no reliable D call. V was clipped by 0 bases and J by 11 bases, with 14 bases between them. In germline, CDR1 is MNHEY, CDR2 SVGAGI. The CDR3 is made up of 14 amino acids. CDR3 nucleotide sequence: TGTGCCAGCAGTTACTCCCCCACGCCACACAAGCAGTTCTTC. Protein product: CASSYSPTPHKQFF.

The chain joins TRBV4-3 to TRBJ2-7, with a tentative D call TRBD1 (5 bases). The ends were cut back, 4 bases at V and 3 bases at J, with 10 bases in the middle. The CDR3 covers 13 residues. Germline lookup yields CDR1 LGHNA and CDR2 YSLEER. CDR3 bases: TGCGCCAGCAGCCGACGCAGGGACTACGAGCAGTACTTC. It codes for CASSRRRDYEQYF.

This clonotype is labeled as medium-sized. The rearrangement joins TRBV20-1 to TRBJ2-6; D call uncertain. Trimming cost V 5 bases and J 4 bases, with 12 bases left between them. Germline V gene sequence: CDR1 DFQATT, CDR2 SNEGSKA (reference sequence). This CDR3 region has 14 residues. The CDR3 DNA follows: TGCAGTGCTCCCGGAGTCTGGGGGGCCAACGTCCTGACTTTC. Its translation is CSAPGVWGANVLTF.